This record looks at one T cell receptor beta chain sequence and its context. Profiling relied on immunoSEQ multiplex PCR, and the TCRdb table lists in-frame clones only, not all of them. The data show some 100,000 clones, with around 89% seen just once and less than 8.5% held by the top ten. The sample comes from a study of control samples from healthy donors and cancer patients. The CDR3 runs to 13 residues. Trimming cost V 1 base and J 4 bases; bases outside gene matches: 0. Germline V gives CDR1 MNHEY, CDR2 SVGEGT. The chain employs TRBV6-2 or TRBV6-3 and TRBJ1-2; 7 nucleotides line up with TRBD1. The sequenced material came from blood. The source of this sequence is a man younger than 40 in good health. The CDR3 sequence: CASSYWDSYGYTF. For the CDR3, the DNA is TGTGCCAGCAGTTACTGGGACAGCTATGGCTACACCTTC.